This T cell receptor (beta chain) was recorded in a study of cytotoxic CD8 clonotypes in ibrutinib-treated CLL. V lost 6 bases and J 4 bases, leaving 4 bases between the germline ends. This CDR3 has 10 amino acids. CDR1 and CDR2 (germline): SNHLY, FYNNEI. Sequenced by immunoSEQ multiplex PCR; TCRdb stores in-frame clones only, minus some. The sample includes around 200,000 clones, 60% to 80% of them seen just once. The TCR was taken from a human donor with chronic lymphocytic leukemia. The chain links TRBV2 to TRBJ2-7; D ambiguous. The sequenced sample was PBMCs, obtained after 12 months of ibrutinib treatment. In nucleotides, the CDR3 is TGTGCCAGCAGAGAATACGAGCAGTACTTC. It codes for CASREYEQYF.